This record looks at one TCR beta chain sequence and its context. This CDR3 is built from 15 residues. V was shortened by 7 bases and J by 0 bases, with 10 bases between the two germline ends. Per germline, CDR1 SNHLY and CDR2 FYNNEI. TCRdb's copy holds only in-frame clones and misses some; the assay was immunoSEQ multiplex PCR. The profile shows approximately 87,000 clones, approximately 80% of them singletons. This specimen comes from a study of blood T cell repertoires in COVID-19. Turning to the study itself: The United States, Italy and Spain supplied acute and convalescent COVID-19 samples.

V is TRBV2 and J is TRBJ1-6; D is undetermined. The specimen sequenced was peripheral blood. The clonotype comes from a woman older than 75 with acute or convalescent COVID-19. CDR3 residues: CASTQASSYNSPLHF. For the CDR3, the DNA is TGTGCCAGCACTCAAGCCAGCTCCTATAATTCACCCCTCCACTTT.